This T cell receptor (beta chain) was captured in a study of shared clonotypes between healthy human individuals. About this clone itself: The antigen is not known.

CDR3 length equals 14 residues. The V end lost 1 base, the J end lost 0 bases, and 5 bases lay between the germline ends. Germline V gene data show CDR1 as MDHEN and CDR2 as SYDVKM. General study findings and limits: Clonotypes that were shared across a handful of donors made up about 4.5% of naive CD4 clonotypes.

Produced via immunoSEQ multiplex PCR; TCRdb's table is partial and in-frame only. The sample has roughly 2,000,000 clones; around 93% are singletons. Naive-designated CD8 cells lacked CD45RO, were positively enriched for CCR7, and omitted terminally differentiated effector memory CD45RA+ cells. The sequence derives from a man between 18 and 29 years old in good health. Some clones in this sample may be carry-over from other donors' samples. Sample: naive CD8+ T cells from PBMCs. The chain carries TRBV28 and TRBJ2-3; D is possibly TRBD1 (5 bases). In DNA, the CDR3 is TGTGCCAGCAGTTTATACAGGAGCACAGATACGCAGTATTTT. Amino acids: CASSLYRSTDTQYF. Together with reference TRBV28 and TRBJ2-3, the CDR3 gives the full variable domain: DVKVTQSSRYLVKRTGEKVFLECVQDMDHENMFWYRQDPGLGLRLIYFSYDVKMKEKGDIPEGYSVSREKKERFSLILESASTNQTSMYLCASSLYRSTDTQYFGPGTRLTVL.